The following is a TCR beta chain sequence with its context. The antigen is unknown. A much bigger clone sits one base away, suggesting this may be a read error. The CDR3 sequence is 15 residues long. Losses at the gene ends were 4 bases for V and 4 bases for J; bases not matched to a gene: 7. Looked up from germline, CDR1 is MNHEY and CDR2 is SVGAGI. This entry belongs to a study of regulatory T cells in long-lasting Graves disease. Study-wide points: TCR diversity was lower in persistent Graves' patients (versus newly diagnosed ones).

iRepertoire HTBI primers and Arm-PCR of CDR3 regions built TCR beta libraries. TCRdb re-derived calls from the multiplex PCR reads in MiXCR, one entry per CDR3 protein. The sample consists of some 280,000 distinct CDR3 sequences, under 25% of them appearing once. Regarding time point: persistent/refractory GD, antithyroid drugs over 5 years with positive TRAb. TCR sequences were obtained from RNA taken from PBMCs. The chain recombines TRBV6-5 with TRBJ1-5; 7 positions agree with TRBD1. Sequenced here: peripheral blood mononuclear cells (PBMCs), sampled when the disease was refractory, from a patient treated with antithyroid drugs. The receptor was derived from a female donor with Graves disease. CDR3 amino acids: CASSCRDRANQPQHF. CDR3 coding DNA: TGTGCCAGCAGTTGCCGGGACAGAGCTAATCAGCCCCAGCATTTT.